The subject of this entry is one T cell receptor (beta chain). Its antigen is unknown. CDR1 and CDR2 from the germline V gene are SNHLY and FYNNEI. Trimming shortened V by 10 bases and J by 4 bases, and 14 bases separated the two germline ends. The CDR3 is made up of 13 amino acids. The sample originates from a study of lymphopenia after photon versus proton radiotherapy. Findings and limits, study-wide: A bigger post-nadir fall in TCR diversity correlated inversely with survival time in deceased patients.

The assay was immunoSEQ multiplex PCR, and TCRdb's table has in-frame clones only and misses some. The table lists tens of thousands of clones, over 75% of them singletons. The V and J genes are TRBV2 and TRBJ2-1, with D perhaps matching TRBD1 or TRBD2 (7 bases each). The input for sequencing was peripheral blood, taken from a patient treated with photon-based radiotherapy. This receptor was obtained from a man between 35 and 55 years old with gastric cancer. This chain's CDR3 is CATGGDLYNEQFF. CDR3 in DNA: TGTGCCACAGGGGGGGATTTATACAATGAGCAGTTCTTC.